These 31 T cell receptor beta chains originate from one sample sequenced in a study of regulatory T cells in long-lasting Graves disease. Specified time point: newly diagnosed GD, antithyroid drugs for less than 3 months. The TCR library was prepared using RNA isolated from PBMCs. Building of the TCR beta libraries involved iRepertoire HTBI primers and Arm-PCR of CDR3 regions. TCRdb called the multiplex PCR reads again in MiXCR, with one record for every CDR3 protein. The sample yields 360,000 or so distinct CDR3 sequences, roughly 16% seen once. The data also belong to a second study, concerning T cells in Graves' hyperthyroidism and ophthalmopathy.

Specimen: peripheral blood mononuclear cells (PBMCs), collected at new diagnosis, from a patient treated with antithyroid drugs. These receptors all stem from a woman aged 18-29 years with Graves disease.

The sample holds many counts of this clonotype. CDR3 loop: CASRLQGTRAEAFF. The CDR3 nucleotides are TGTGCCAGCAGACTACAGGGGACTCGGGCTGAAGCTTTCTTT. This chain uses TRBV13 with TRBJ1-1; TRBD1 agrees at 7 bases. J was trimmed by 6 bases and V by 6 bases; bases with no gene match: 10. From germline, CDR1 is PRHDT and CDR2 FYEKMQ (reference sequence). CDR3 size: 14 residues. The entire variable domain, with the rest obtained from reference TRBV13 and TRBJ1-1, is as follows: AAGVIQSPRHLIKEKRETATLKCYPIPRHDTVYWYQQGPGQDPQFLISFYEKMQSDKGSIPDRFSAQQFSDYHSELNMSSLELGDSALYFCASRLQGTRAEAFFGQGTRLTVV.

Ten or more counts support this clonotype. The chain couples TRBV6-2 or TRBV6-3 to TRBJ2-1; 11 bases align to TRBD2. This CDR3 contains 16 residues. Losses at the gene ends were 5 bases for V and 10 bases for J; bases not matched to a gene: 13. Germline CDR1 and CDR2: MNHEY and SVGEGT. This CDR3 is CASSHRLAGTSGEQFF. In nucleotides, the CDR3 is TGTGCCAGCAGTCACCGACTAGCGGGGACGTCCGGGGAGCAGTTCTTC.

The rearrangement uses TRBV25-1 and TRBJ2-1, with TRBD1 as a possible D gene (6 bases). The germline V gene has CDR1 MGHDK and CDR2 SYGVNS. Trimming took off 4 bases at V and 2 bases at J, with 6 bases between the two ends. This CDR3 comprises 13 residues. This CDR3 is CASSGDTYNEQFF. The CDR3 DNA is TGTGCCAGCAGTGGGGACACCTACAATGAGCAGTTCTTC.

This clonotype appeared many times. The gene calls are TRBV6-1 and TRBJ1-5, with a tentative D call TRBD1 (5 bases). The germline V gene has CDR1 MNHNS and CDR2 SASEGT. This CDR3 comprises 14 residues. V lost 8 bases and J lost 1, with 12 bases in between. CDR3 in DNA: TGTGCCAGCGGGCCGGACACGAGCAATCAGCCCCAGCATTTT. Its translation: CASGPDTSNQPQHF.

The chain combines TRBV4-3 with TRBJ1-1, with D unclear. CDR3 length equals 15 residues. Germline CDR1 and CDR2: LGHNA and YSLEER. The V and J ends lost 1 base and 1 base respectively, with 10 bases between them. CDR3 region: CASSQVEGRNTEAFF. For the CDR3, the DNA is TGCGCCAGCAGCCAAGTTGAAGGAAGGAACACTGAAGCTTTCTTT.

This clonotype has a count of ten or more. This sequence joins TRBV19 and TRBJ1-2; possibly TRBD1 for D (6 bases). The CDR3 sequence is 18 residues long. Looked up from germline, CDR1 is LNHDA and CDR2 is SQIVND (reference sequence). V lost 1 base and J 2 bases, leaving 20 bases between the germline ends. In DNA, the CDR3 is TGTGCCAGTAGTATAGCTACCTCGGACAGAAGGAAGAACTATGGCTACACCTTC. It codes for CASSIATSDRRKNYGYTF. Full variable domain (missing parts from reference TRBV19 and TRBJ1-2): DGGITQSPKYLFRKEGQNVTLSCEQNLNHDAMYWYRQDPGQGLRLIYYSQIVNDFQKGDIAEGYSVSREKKESFPLTVTSAQKNPTAFYLCASSIATSDRRKNYGYTFGSGTRLTVV.

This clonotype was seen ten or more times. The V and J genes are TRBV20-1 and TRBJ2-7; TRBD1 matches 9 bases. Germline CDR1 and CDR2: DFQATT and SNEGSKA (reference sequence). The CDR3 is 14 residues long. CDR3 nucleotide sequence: TGCAGCGCAACCGGGACAGGGATCTCCTACGAGCAGTACTTC. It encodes CSATGTGISYEQYF.

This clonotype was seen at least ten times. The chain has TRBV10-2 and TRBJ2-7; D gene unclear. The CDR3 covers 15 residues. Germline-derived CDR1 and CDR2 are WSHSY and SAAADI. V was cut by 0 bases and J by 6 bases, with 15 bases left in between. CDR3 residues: CASSESTLTPSEQYF. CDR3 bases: TGCGCCAGCAGTGAGTCAACTCTCACACCGAGCGAGCAGTACTTC.

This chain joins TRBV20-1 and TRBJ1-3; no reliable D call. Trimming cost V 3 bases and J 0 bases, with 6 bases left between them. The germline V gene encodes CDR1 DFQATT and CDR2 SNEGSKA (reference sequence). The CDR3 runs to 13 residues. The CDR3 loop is CSASQNSGNTIYF. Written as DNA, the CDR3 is TGCAGTGCTAGCCAGAACTCTGGAAACACCATATATTTT.

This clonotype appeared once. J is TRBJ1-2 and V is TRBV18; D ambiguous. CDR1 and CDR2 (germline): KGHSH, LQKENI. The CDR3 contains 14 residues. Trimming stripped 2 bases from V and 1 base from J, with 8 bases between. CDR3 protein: CASSPSPINYGYTF. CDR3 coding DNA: TGTGCCAGCTCACCAAGTCCCATTAACTATGGCTACACCTTC.

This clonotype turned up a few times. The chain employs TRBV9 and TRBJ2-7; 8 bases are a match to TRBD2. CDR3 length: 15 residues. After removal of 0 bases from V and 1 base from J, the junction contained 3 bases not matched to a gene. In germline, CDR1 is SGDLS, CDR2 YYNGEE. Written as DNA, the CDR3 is TGTGCCAGCAGCGTAGATGGCGGGAGGTCCTACGAGCAGTACTTC. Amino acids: CASSVDGGRSYEQYF.

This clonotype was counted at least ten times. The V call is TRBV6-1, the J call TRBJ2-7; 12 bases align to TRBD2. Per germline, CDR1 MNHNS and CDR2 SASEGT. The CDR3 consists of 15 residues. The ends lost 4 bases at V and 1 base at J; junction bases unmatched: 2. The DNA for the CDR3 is TGTGCCAGCAGTGGACTAGCGGGAGATTCCTACGAGCAGTACTTC. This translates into CASSGLAGDSYEQYF.

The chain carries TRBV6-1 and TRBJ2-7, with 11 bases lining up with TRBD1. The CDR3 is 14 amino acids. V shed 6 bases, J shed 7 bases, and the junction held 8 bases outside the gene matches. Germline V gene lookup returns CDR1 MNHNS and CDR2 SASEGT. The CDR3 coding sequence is TGTGCCAGCAGAACGGGACAGGGGGGGGGGGAGCAGTACTTC. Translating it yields CASRTGQGGGEQYF.

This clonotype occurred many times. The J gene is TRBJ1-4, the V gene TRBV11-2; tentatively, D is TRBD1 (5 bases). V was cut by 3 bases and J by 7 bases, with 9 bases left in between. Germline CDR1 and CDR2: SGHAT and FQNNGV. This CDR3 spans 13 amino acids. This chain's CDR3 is CASSFSGSEKLFF. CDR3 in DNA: TGTGCCAGCAGCTTTTCAGGGAGTGAAAAACTGTTTTTT.

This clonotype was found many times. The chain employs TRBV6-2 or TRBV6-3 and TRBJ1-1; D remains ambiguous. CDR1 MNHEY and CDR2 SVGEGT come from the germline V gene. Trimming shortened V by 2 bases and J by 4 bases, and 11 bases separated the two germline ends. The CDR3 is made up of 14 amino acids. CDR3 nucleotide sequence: TGTGCCAGCAGTTACGTCCGATGGGGCACTGAAGCTTTCTTT. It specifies CASSYVRWGTEAFF.

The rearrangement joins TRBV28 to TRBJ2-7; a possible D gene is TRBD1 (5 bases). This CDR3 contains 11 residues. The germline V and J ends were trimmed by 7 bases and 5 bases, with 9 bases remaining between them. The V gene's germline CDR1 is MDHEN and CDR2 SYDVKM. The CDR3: CASNLQDEQYF. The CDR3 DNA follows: TGTGCCAGCAACCTACAGGACGAGCAGTACTTC.

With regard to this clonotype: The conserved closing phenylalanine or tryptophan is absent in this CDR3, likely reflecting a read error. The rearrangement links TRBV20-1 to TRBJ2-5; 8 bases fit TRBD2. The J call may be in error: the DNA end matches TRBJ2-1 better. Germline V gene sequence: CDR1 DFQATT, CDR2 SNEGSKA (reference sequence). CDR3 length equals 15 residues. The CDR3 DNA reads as TGCAGTCTAAGCGTCCCGGGACTAGTTGACACTGAGCAGTTCCTC. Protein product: CSLSVPGLVDTEQFL.

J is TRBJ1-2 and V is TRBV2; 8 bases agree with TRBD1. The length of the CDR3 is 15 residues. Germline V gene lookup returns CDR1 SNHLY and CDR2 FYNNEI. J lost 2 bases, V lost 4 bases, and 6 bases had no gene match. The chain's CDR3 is CASSVVTGENYGYTF. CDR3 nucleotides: TGTGCCAGCAGTGTGGTGACAGGGGAAAACTATGGCTACACCTTC.

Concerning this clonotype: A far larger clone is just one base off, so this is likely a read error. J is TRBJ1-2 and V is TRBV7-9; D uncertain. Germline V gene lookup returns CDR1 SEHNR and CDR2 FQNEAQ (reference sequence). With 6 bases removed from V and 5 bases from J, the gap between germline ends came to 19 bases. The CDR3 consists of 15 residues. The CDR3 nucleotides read TGTGCCAGCAGGTCTAGCCCTAGGGCGTCGTATGGCTACACCTTC. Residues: CASRSSPRASYGYTF.

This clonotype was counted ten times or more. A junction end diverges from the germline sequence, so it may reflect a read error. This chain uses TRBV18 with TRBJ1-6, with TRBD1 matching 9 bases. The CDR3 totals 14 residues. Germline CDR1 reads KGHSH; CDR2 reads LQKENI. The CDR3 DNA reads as TGTGCCAGCGCACCGGGACAGGGAGGTTCACCCCTCCACTTT. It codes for CASAPGQGGSPLHF.

Written as DNA, the CDR3 is TGTGCCAGCTCCGGAGGCGGCAGGGACGTTAGGAACATTCAGTACTTC. It is translated as CASSGGGRDVRNIQYF. This rearrangement joins TRBV6-1 to TRBJ2-4; either TRBD1 or TRBD2 may fit D (5 bases each). Trimming removed 8 bases from V and 7 bases from J, with 24 bases in between. This CDR3 region has 16 residues. CDR1 MNHNS and CDR2 SASEGT come from the germline V gene.

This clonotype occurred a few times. The CDR3 nucleotides read TGCGCCAGCAGCTTGCCGAAGACCGGGGTCTTCGAGCAGTACTTC. This codes for CASSLPKTGVFEQYF. V and J are TRBV5-1 and TRBJ2-7; tentative D call: TRBD2 (5 bases). This CDR3 contains 15 residues. CDR1 is SGHRS, CDR2 YFSETQ, per germline. Trimming stripped 1 base from V and 6 bases from J, with 17 bases between.

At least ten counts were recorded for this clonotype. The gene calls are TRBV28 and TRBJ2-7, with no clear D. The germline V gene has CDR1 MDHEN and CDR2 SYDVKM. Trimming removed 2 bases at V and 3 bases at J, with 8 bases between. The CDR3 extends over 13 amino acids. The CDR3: CASSLEVDYEQYF. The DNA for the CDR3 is TGTGCCAGCAGTTTAGAGGTAGACTACGAGCAGTACTTC. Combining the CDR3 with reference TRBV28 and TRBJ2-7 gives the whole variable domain DVKVTQSSRYLVKRTGEKVFLECVQDMDHENMFWYRQDPGLGLRLIYFSYDVKMKEKGDIPEGYSVSREKKERFSLILESASTNQTSMYLCASSLEVDYEQYFGPGTRLTVT.

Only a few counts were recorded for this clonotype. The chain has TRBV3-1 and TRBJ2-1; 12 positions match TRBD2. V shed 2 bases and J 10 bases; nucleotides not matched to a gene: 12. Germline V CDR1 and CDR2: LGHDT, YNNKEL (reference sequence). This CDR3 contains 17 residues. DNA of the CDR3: TGTGCCAGCAGCCAACTTCGGGGACTAGCGGGTACAGGGGAGCAGTTCTTC. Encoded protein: CASSQLRGLAGTGEQFF.

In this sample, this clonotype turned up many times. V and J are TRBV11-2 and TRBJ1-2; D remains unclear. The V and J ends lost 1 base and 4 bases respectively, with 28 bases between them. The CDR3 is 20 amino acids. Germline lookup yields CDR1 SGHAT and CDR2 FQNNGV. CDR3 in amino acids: CASSLGQYRLEQETGYGYTF. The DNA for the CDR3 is TGTGCCAGCAGCTTAGGGCAATACAGATTGGAGCAGGAAACTGGCTATGGCTACACCTTC.

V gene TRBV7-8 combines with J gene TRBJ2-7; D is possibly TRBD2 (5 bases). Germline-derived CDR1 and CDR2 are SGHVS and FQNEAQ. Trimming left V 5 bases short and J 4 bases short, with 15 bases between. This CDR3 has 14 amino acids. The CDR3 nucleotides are TGTGCCAGCAGCCCCCTGCGACTATGGTACGAGCAGTACTTC. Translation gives CASSPLRLWYEQYF.

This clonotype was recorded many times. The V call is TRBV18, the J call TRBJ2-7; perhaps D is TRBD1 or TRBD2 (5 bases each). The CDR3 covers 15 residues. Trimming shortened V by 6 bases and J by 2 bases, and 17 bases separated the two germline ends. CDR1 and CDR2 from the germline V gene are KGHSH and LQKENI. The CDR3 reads CASSFGTAAPYEQYF. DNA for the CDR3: TGTGCCAGCTCGTTTGGGACGGCGGCCCCCTACGAGCAGTACTTC.

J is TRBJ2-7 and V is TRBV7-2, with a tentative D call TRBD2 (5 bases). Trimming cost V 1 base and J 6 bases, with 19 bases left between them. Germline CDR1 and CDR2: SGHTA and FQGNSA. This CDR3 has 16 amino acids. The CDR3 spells CASSLGVLLARSEQYF. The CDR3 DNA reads TGTGCCAGCAGCTTAGGGGTTCTGTTAGCGAGGAGCGAGCAGTACTTC.

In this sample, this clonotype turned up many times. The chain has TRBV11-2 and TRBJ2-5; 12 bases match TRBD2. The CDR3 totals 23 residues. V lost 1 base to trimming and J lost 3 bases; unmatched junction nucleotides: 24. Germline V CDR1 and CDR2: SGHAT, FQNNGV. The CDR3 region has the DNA TGTGCCAGCAGCTTAGCCATTTTGGGACTAGCGGGTTCCCTGGGGACAGTCGAAGAGACCCAGTACTTC. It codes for CASSLAILGLAGSLGTVEETQYF. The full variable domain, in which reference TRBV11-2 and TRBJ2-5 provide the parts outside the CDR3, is EAGVAQSPRYKIIEKRQSVAFWCNPISGHATLYWYQQILGQGPKLLIQFQNNGVVDDSQLPKDRFSAERLKGVDSTLKIQPAKLEDSAVYLCASSLAILGLAGSLGTVEETQYFGPGTRLLVL.

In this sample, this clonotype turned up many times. The CDR3: CASSEVRGHEQYF. The DNA of the CDR3 is TGTGCCAGCAGTGAAGTTAGGGGGCACGAGCAGTACTTC. The V and J genes are TRBV6-1 and TRBJ2-7, with 7 bases identical to TRBD1. Germline trimming cut 1 base from V and 5 bases from J; bases unmatched to any gene: 2. This CDR3 spans 13 amino acids. Germline V gene sequence: CDR1 MNHNS, CDR2 SASEGT.

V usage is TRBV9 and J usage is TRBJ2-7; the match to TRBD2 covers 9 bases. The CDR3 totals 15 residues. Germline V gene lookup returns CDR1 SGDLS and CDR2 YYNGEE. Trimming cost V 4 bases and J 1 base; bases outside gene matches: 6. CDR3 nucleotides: TGTGCCAGCAGCCAAAGTAGCGGGGGATCCTACGAGCAGTACTTC. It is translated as CASSQSSGGSYEQYF.